This TCR beta chain came from a study of blood T cell repertoires in COVID-19. The V gene lost 5 bases and the J gene lost 5 bases, with 12 bases spanning the gap. The CDR3 sequence is 14 residues long. Germline CDR1 and CDR2: SGHAT and FQNNGV. How the authors handled the data: Reference gene primer amplification gave nucleated cell count estimates. Sequenced by immunoSEQ multiplex PCR; TCRdb stores in-frame clones only, minus some. From that table come the V and J calls and clone size; the DNA was used to work out D and trimming. Of 97,000 or so clones listed, roughly 90% were seen once; the top ten hold around 2%.

The source of this sequence is a woman in her 50s with COVID-19, enrolled during active disease. The material sequenced was peripheral blood. This sequence joins TRBV11-2 and TRBJ2-2, with a weak D call TRBD1 (5 bases). CDR3 bases: TGTGCCAGCAGCAATACAGGTTTGACCGGGGAGCTGTTTTTT. As protein: CASSNTGLTGELFF.